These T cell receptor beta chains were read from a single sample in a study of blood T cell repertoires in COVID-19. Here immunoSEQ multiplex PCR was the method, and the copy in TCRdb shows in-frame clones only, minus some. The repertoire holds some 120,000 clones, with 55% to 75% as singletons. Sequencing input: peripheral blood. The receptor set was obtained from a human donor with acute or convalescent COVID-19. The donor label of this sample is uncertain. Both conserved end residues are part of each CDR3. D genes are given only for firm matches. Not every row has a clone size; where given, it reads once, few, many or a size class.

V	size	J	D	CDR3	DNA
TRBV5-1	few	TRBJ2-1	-	CASSLTGTQNEQFF	TGCGCCAGCAGCTTGACCGGGACTCAAAATGAGCAGTTCTTC
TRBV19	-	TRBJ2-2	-	CATQGYTGELFF	TGTGCCACCCAGGGTTACACCGGGGAGCTGTTTTTT
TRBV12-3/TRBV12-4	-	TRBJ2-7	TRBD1	CASSLGQAREQYF	TGTGCCAGCAGCCTTGGACAGGCTCGCGAGCAGTACTTC
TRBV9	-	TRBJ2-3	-	CASSVVADTQYF	TGTGCCAGCAGCGTAGTAGCAGATACGCAGTATTTT
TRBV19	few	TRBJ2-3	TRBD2	CASSIRPLKAGGSTDTQYF	TGTGCCAGTAGTATTCGTCCCCTGAAAGCGGGGGGAAGCACAGATACGCAGTATTTT
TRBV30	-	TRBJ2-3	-	CAWSVGQGTSDTQYF	TGTGCCTGGAGTGTAGGGCAGGGGACCTCAGATACGCAGTATTTT
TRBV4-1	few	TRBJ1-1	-	CASSQDSGVRTEAFF	TGCGCCAGCAGCCAAGATAGCGGGGTGCGCACTGAAGCTTTCTTT
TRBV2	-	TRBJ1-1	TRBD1	CASRVTGENTEAFF	TGTGCCAGCAGAGTAACAGGGGAGAACACTGAAGCTTTCTTT
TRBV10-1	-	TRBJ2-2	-	CASRPGPAGELFF	TGCGCCAGCAGGCCAGGGCCGGCCGGGGAGCTGTTTTTT
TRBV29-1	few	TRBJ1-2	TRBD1	CSVYWTGVYGYTF	TGCAGCGTTTACTGGACAGGGGTATATGGCTACACCTTC
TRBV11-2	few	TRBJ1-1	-	CASSPRTANTEAFF	TGTGCCAGCAGCCCGCGGACAGCGAACACTGAAGCTTTCTTT
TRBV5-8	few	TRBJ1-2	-	CASSFPSPSPDTF	TGTGCCAGCAGCTTTCCTTCTCCGAGTCCGGACACCTTC
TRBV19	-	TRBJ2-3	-	CASSLTADTQYF	TGTGCCAGTAGTCTCACAGCAGATACGCAGTATTTT
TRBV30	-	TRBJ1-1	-	CAWRRGPGTEAFF	TGTGCCTGGAGACGCGGCCCTGGCACTGAAGCTTTCTTT
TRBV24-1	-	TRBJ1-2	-	CATSERTSGIEGYGYTF	TGTGCCACCAGTGAACGCACGTCCGGGATCGAGGGCTATGGCTACACCTTC
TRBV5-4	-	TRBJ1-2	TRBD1	CASSRDRAVGGYTF	TGTGCCAGCAGCAGGGACAGGGCGGTAGGTGGCTACACCTTC
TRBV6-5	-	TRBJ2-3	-	CASSRERDTDTQYF	TGTGCCAGCAGCCGGGAAAGGGACACAGATACGCAGTATTTT
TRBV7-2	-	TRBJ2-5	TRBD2	CASSLAYLRGGPSQETQYF	TGTGCCAGCAGCTTAGCCTATCTTCGGGGGGGCCCCAGCCAAGAGACCCAGTACTTC
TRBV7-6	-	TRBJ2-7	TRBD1	CASSFHGTGVSEQYF	TGTGCCAGCAGCTTCCACGGGACAGGGGTCAGCGAGCAGTACTTC
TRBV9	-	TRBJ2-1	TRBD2	CASSVGPSGPDGEQFF	TGTGCCAGCAGCGTAGGCCCTAGCGGGCCAGACGGAGAGCAGTTCTTC
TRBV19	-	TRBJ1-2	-	CASQNHRGGGGDYYGYTF	TGTGCCAGCCAAAACCATCGAGGGGGTGGGGGAGATTACTATGGCTACACCTTC
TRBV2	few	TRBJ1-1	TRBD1	CASTAGQAGGTEAFF	TGTGCCAGCACTGCTGGACAGGCAGGGGGGACTGAAGCTTTCTTT
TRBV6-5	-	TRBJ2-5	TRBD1	CASSRTGYSLETQYF	TGTGCCAGCAGCCGGACAGGCTACTCTTTAGAGACCCAGTACTTC